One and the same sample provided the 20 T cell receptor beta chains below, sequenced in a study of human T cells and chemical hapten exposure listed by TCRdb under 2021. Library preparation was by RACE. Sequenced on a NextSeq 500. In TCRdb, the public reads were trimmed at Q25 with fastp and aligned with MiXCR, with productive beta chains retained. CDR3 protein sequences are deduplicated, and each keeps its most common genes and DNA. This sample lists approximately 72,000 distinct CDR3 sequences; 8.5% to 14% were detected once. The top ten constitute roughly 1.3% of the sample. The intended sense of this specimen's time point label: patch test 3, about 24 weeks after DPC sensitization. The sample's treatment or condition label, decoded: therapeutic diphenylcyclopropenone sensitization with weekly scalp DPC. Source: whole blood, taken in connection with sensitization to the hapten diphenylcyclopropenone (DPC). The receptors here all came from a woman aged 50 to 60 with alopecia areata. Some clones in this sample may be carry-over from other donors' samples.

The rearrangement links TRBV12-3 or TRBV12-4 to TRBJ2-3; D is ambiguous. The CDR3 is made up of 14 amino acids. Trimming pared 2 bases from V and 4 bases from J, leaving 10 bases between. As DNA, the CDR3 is TGTGCCAGCAGTTTATCTGCCGGGCCAGATACGCAGTATTTT. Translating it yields CASSLSAGPDTQYF.

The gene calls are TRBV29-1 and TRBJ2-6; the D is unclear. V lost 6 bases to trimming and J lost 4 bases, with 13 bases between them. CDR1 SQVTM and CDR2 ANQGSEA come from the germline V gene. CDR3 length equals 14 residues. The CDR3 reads CSVLTDLGANVLTF. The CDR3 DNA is TGCAGCGTCCTGACGGACCTGGGGGCCAACGTCCTGACTTTC.

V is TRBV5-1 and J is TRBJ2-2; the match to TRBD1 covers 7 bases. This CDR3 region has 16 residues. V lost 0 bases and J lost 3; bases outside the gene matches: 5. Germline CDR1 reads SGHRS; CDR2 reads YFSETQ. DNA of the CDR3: TGCGCCAGCAGCTTGGCGGAAGGGGGCTACACCGGGGAGCTGTTTTTT. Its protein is CASSLAEGGYTGELFF.

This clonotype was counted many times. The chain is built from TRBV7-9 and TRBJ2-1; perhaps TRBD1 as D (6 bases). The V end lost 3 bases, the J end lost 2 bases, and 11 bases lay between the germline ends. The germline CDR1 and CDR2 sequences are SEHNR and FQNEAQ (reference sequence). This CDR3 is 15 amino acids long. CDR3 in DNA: TGTGCCAGCAGCTTGGGCAGGGGAACCTACAATGAGCAGTTCTTC. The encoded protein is CASSLGRGTYNEQFF. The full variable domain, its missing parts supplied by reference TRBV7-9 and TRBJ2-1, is DTGVSQNPRHKITKRGQNVTFRCDPISEHNRLYWYRQTLGQGPEFLTYFQNEAQLEKSRLLSDRFSAERPKGSFSTLEIQRTEQGDSAMYLCASSLGRGTYNEQFFGPGTRLTVL.

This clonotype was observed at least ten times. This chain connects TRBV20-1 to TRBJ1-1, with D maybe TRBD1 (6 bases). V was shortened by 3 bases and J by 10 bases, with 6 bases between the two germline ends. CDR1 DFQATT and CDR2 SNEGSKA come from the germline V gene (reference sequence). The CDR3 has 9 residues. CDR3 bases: TGCAGTGCTAGGGGGGCAGCTTTCTTT. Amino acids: CSARGAAFF.

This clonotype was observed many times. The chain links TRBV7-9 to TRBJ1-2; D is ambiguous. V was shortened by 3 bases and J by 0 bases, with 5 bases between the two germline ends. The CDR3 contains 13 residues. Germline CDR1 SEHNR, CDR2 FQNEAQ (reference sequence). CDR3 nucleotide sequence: TGTGCCAGCAGCTTCGGAGCTAACTATGGCTACACCTTC. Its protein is CASSFGANYGYTF.

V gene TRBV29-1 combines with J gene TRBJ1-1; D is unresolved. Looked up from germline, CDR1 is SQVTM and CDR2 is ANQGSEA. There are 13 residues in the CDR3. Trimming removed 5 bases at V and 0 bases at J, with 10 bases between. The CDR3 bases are TGCAGCGTTAGTCATGACTTGAACACTGAAGCTTTCTTT. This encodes CSVSHDLNTEAFF. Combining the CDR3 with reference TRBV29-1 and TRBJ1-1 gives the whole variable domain SAVISQKPSRDICQRGTSLTIQCQVDSQVTMMFWYRQQPGQSLTLIATANQGSEATYESGFVIDKFPISRPNLTFSTLTVSNMSPEDSSIYLCSVSHDLNTEAFFGQGTRLTVV.

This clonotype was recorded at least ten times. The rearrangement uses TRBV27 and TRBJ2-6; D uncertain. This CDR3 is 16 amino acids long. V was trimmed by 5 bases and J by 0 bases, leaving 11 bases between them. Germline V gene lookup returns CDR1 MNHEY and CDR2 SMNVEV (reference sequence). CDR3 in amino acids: CASSMAWSSGANVLTF. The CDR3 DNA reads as TGTGCCAGCAGTATGGCCTGGAGCTCTGGGGCCAACGTCCTGACTTTC.

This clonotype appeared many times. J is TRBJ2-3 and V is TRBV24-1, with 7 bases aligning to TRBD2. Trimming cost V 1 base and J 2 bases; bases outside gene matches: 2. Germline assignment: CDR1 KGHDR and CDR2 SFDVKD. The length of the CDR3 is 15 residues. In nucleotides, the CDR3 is TGTGCCACCAGTGATTTTGGGGGGGTCACAGATACGCAGTATTTT. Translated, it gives CATSDFGGVTDTQYF.

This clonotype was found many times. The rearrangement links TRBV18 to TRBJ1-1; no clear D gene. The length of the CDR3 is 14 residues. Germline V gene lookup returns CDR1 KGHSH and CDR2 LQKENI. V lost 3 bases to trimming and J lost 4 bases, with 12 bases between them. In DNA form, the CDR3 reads TGTGCCAGCTCACCCTTGACGGAACTCACTGAAGCTTTCTTT. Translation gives CASSPLTELTEAFF.

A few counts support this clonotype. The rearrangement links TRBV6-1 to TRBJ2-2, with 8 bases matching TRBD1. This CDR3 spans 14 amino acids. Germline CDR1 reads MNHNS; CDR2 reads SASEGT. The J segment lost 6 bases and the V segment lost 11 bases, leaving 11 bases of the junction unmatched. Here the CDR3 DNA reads TGTGCCGGAAAAGGACAGGGAGGCCCCGGGGAGCTGTTTTTT. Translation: CAGKGQGGPGELFF.

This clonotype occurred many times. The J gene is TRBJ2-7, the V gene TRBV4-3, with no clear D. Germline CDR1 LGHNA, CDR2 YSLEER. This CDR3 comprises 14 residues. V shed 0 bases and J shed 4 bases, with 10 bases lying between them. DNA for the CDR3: TGCGCCAGCAGCCAAGATGAAGGGCCGTACGAGCAGTACTTC. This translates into CASSQDEGPYEQYF.

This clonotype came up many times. The CDR3 nucleotides read TGTGCCAGCAGCCGGGACTCATCTGAAGAGACCCAGTACTTC. It specifies CASSRDSSEETQYF. The chain joins TRBV5-4 to TRBJ2-5, with D tentatively TRBD2 (6 bases). The germline V gene encodes CDR1 SGHNT and CDR2 YYREEE (reference sequence). Trimming took off 4 bases at V and 3 bases at J, with 13 bases between the two ends. CDR3 length equals 14 residues.

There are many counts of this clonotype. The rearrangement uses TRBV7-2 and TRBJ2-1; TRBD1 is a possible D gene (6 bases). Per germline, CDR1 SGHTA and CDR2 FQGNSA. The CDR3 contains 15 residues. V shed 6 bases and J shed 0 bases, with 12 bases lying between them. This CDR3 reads CASRQQGSSYNEQFF. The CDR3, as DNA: TGTGCCAGCAGACAACAGGGAAGCTCCTACAATGAGCAGTTCTTC.

CDR3 in amino acids: CSVQVSGANVLTF. CDR3 nucleotides: TGCAGCGTTCAAGTCTCTGGGGCCAACGTCCTGACTTTC. The chain employs TRBV29-1 and TRBJ2-6; no clear D gene. CDR3 size: 13 residues. Trimming stripped 5 bases from V and 0 bases from J, with 5 bases between. The germline V gene encodes CDR1 SQVTM and CDR2 ANQGSEA.

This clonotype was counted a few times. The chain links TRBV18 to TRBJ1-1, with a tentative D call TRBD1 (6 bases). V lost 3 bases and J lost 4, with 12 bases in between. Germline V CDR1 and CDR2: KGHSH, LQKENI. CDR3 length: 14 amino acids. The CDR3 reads CASSPAGESTEAFF. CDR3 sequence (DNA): TGTGCCAGCTCACCGGCAGGGGAAAGCACTGAAGCTTTCTTT.

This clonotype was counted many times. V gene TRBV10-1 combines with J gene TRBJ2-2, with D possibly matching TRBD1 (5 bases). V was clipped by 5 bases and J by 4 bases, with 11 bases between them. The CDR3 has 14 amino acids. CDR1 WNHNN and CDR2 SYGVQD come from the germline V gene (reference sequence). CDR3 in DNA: TGCGCCAGCAGTTGGGGCTCCTTCACCGGGGAGCTGTTTTTT. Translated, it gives CASSWGSFTGELFF.

CDR3 in DNA: TGCGCCAGCAGTTCGTACTCGGGACTAGCGGGAAATGAGCAGTTCTTC. Amino acids: CASSSYSGLAGNEQFF. The rearrangement joins TRBV5-1 to TRBJ2-1; 13 bases are a match to TRBD2. Germline assignment: CDR1 SGHRS and CDR2 YFSETQ. The CDR3 is made up of 16 amino acids. The V gene end was trimmed by 5 bases and the J gene end by 7 bases; junction bases not matched to a gene: 9.

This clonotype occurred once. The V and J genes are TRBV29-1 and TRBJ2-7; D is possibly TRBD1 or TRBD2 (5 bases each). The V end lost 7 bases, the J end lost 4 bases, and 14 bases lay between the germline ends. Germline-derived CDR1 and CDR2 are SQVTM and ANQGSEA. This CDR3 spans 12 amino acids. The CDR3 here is CSGETEPYEQYF. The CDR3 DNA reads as TGCAGCGGGGAGACAGAGCCGTACGAGCAGTACTTC.

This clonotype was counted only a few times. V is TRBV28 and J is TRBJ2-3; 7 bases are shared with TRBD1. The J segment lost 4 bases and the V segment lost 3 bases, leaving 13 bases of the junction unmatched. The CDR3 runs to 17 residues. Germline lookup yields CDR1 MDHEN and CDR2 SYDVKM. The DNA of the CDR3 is TGTGCCAGCAGTTTTCCCTTCGCCGGGACAGCTGCAGATACGCAGTATTTT. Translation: CASSFPFAGTAADTQYF.